One TCR beta chain is described in this entry. Its target is unknown. These data belong to a study of radiotherapy plus CTLA-4 blockade in lung cancer. Whole-study context: Across the patients, objective responses occurred in approximately 17%, and disease control in under 35%. Regarding the study as a whole: Peripheral blood showed expansion of tumor-derived TCR clones after radiotherapy and ipilimumab. Interferon-beta, together with early blood T cell clone dynamics, reportedly best predicted response.

Germline lookup yields CDR1 SGHTA and CDR2 FQGNSA. V dropped 5 bases and J dropped 3; count of bases not matched to a gene: 9. The length of the CDR3 is 15 residues. Assay used: immunoSEQ multiplex PCR; TCRdb lists only in-frame clones, some missing. The table records fewer than 65,000 clones, about 85% of them present only once. The input for sequencing was peripheral blood, taken from a patient treated with radiotherapy plus ipilimumab. This TCR was sampled from a human donor with non-small cell lung cancer who had a complete response to radiotherapy plus ipilimumab. The chain carries TRBV7-2 and TRBJ1-1; 7 bases are a match to TRBD1. The CDR3 loop reads CASSPQTGMDTEAFF. The DNA for the CDR3 is TGTGCCAGCAGCCCACAGACAGGGATGGACACTGAAGCTTTCTTT.